This T cell receptor beta chain was captured in a study of T and B cells in COVID-19 patients. For the study at large: Blood was sampled from COVID-19 patients who were either actively infected or recovered. Of about 20 active-infection patients, more than nine were critically ill with mechanical ventilation or extracorporeal membrane oxygenation. About 90% of the roughly 20 active-infection patients had comorbidities associated with unfavorable COVID-19 outcome. Study-wide results and caveats: Patients with COVID-19 reportedly showed strongly skewed T cell receptor beta variable and joining gene usage.

From blood, about 240-500 ng of genomic DNA served as TRB template. Multiplex PCR with BIOMED2 TRB-A/B primer pools amplified TRB rearrangements. MiXCR, run by TCRdb on the multiplex PCR reads, gives a single entry per CDR3 protein. Of 15,000 to 20,000 distinct CDR3 sequences in the sample, 35% to 40% were seen once. V shed 4 bases and J 8 bases; nucleotides not matched to a gene: 7. CDR1 is SEHNR, CDR2 FQNEAQ, per germline (reference sequence). CDR3 size: 14 residues. Remarks on this clonotype: Its antigen is still unknown.

The source material was blood. The chain recombines TRBV7-9 with TRBJ2-4, with TRBD2 matching over 8 bases. The TCR comes from a human donor with active COVID-19. CDR3 DNA: TGTGCCAGCAGCTCCGGGACTAGGGGTTACATTCAGTACTTC. The encoded protein is CASSSGTRGYIQYF.